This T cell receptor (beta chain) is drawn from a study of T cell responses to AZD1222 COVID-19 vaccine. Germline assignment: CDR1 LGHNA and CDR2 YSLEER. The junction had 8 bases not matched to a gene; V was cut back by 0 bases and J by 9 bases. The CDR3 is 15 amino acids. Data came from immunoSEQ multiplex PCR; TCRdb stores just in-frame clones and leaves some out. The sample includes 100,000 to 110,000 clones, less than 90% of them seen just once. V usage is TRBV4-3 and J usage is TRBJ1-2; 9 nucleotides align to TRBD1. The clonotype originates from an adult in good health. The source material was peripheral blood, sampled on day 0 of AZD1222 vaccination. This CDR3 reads CASSQDSTGGRSYTF. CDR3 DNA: TGCGCCAGCAGCCAAGACTCCACAGGGGGCCGGAGCTACACCTTC.